The clone carrying this T cell receptor beta chain appeared many times. This CDR3 has 17 residues. The germline gives CDR1 DFQATT, CDR2 SNEGSKA (reference sequence). Trimming stripped 0 bases from V and 2 bases from J, with 16 bases between. The sample belongs to a study of T cells in Graves' hyperthyroidism and ophthalmopathy. TCR beta CDR3 sequences were amplified from RNA transcripts. The primer set for the first-round RT-PCR of the TCR CDR3 was HTBI. MiXCR, run by TCRdb on the multiplex PCR reads, gives a single entry per CDR3 protein. This sample has 450,000 to 700,000 distinct CDR3 sequences, with more than 45% found just once.

The TCR sequence derives from an adult woman with Graves' disease, either hyperthyroidism or ophthalmopathy (not recorded which). This sequence joins TRBV20-1 and TRBJ2-2, with TRBD2 as a possible D gene (5 bases). Sequenced input: peripheral blood or thyroid tissue (not recorded which). CDR3 protein: CSARDMRSRVNTGELFF. The DNA for the CDR3 is TGCAGTGCTAGAGATATGCGCTCGCGGGTTAACACCGGGGAGCTGTTTTTT.